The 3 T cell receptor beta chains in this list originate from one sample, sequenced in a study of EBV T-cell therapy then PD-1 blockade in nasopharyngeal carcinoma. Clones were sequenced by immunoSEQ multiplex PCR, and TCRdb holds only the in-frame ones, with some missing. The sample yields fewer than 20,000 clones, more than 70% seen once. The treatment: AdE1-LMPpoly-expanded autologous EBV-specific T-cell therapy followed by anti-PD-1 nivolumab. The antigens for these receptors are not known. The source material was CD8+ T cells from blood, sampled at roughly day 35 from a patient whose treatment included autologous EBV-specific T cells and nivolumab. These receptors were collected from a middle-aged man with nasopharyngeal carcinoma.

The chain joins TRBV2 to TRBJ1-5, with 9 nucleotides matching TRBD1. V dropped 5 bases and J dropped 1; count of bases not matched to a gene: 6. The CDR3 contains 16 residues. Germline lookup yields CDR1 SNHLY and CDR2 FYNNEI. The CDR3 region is CASSTTGGASNQPQHF. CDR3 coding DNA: TGTGCCAGCAGTACCACAGGGGGCGCGAGCAATCAGCCCCAGCATTTT.

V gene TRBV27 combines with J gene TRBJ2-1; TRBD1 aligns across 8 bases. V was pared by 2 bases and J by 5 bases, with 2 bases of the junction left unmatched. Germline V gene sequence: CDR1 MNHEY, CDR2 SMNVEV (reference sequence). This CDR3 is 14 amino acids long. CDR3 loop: CASSLRQGNNEQFF. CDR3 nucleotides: TGTGCCAGCAGTTTACGACAGGGGAACAATGAGCAGTTCTTC.

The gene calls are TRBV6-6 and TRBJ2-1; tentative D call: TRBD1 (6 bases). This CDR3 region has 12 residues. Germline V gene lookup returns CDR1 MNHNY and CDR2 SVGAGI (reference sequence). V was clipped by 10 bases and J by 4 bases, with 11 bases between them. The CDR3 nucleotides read TGTGCCACCTTAGGGGGATACAATGAGCAGTTCTTC. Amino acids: CATLGGYNEQFF.